This TCR beta chain was captured by sequencing in a study of T cell responses to AZD1222 COVID-19 vaccine. Produced via immunoSEQ multiplex PCR; TCRdb's table is partial and in-frame only. The repertoire holds some 120,000 clones, with approximately 93% as singletons. Looked up from germline, CDR1 is ENHRY and CDR2 is SYGVKD. The CDR3 has 18 residues. The V gene end was trimmed by 3 bases and the J gene end by 2 bases; junction bases not matched to a gene: 14. The chain employs TRBV10-3 and TRBJ2-3; 7 positions agree with TRBD2. The source was peripheral blood, collected on day 0 of AZD1222 vaccination. This clonotype was sampled from an adult in good health. CDR3: CAISDSRTGGSYTDTQYF. The CDR3 nucleotides read TGTGCCATCAGTGATTCAAGGACCGGGGGGTCCTACACAGATACGCAGTATTTT.